Presented here are 11 T cell receptor beta chains from one specimen sequenced in a study of shared clonotypes between healthy human individuals. Terminally differentiated effector memory CD45RA+ cells were left out of the naive CD8 fraction, which was CD45RO-negative and positively selected for CCR7. The assay was immunoSEQ multiplex PCR, and TCRdb's table has in-frame clones only and misses some. The data hold around 2.1 million clones, with approximately 94% observed a single time. Sequencing used naive CD8+ T cells from PBMCs. The receptors here all came from a man younger than 35 in good health. Some clones in this sample may be carry-over from other donors' samples.

Comment on this clone: The sample carries other DNA sequences with the same CDR3. The rearrangement links TRBV5-1 to TRBJ1-3; 7 bases are shared with TRBD1. Trimming took 0 bases from V and 1 from J; bases not matched to a gene: 1. This CDR3 spans 15 amino acids. Germline assignment: CDR1 SGHRS and CDR2 YFSETQ. In nucleotides, the CDR3 is TGCGCCAGCAGCTTGGACAGGGGTTCTGGAAACACCATATATTTT. Translating it yields CASSLDRGSGNTIYF. Filled out from reference TRBV5-1 and TRBJ1-3, the complete variable domain reads KAGVTQTPRYLIKTRGQQVTLSCSPISGHRSVSWYQQTPGQGLQFLFEYFSETQRNKGNFPGRFSGRQFSNSRSEMNVSTLELGDSALYLCASSLDRGSGNTIYFGEGSWLTVV.

The chain recombines TRBV7-9 with TRBJ2-5, with D hard to call. Trimming stripped 5 bases from V and 3 bases from J, with 7 bases between. This CDR3 comprises 12 residues. CDR1 is SEHNR, CDR2 FQNEAQ, per germline (reference sequence). The CDR3 region is CASSQLKETQYF. The CDR3 region has the DNA TGTGCCAGCAGCCAACTGAAAGAGACCCAGTACTTC.

The chain combines TRBV7-2 with TRBJ1-5; 7 nucleotides agree with TRBD1. V was pared by 3 bases and J by 2 bases, with 1 base of the junction left unmatched. Germline V CDR1 and CDR2: SGHTA, FQGNSA. This CDR3 has 14 amino acids. The chain's CDR3 is CASSLTGRNQPQHF. The DNA of the CDR3 is TGTGCCAGCAGCTTGACAGGGCGCAATCAGCCCCAGCATTTT. Filled out from reference TRBV7-2 and TRBJ1-5, the complete variable domain reads GAGVSQSPSNKVTEKGKDVELRCDPISGHTALYWYRQSLGQGLEFLIYFQGNSAPDKSGLPSDRFSAERTGGSVSTLTIQRTQQEDSAVYLCASSLTGRNQPQHFGDGTRLSIL.

The chain has TRBV27 and TRBJ2-1; D remains ambiguous. Per germline, CDR1 MNHEY and CDR2 SMNVEV (reference sequence). The CDR3 spans 12 residues. With 2 bases removed from V and 9 bases from J, the gap between germline ends came to 8 bases. The CDR3 DNA reads as TGTGCCAGCAGTTTAGATAGGCTTGAGCAGTTCTTC. Protein sequence: CASSLDRLEQFF.

The chain is built from TRBV7-9 and TRBJ1-1; no clear D. Trimming stripped 8 bases from V and 1 base from J, with 11 bases between. This CDR3 is built from 13 residues. Germline V CDR1 and CDR2: SEHNR, FQNEAQ (reference sequence). The CDR3 sequence is CASVPGQNTEAFF. CDR3 sequence (DNA): TGTGCCAGCGTCCCCGGGCAGAACACTGAAGCTTTCTTT.

The V and J genes are TRBV19 and TRBJ2-7, with 8 bases lining up with TRBD2. V was pared by 6 bases and J by 7 bases, with 2 bases of the junction left unmatched. Per germline, CDR1 LNHDA and CDR2 SQIVND (reference sequence). The CDR3 loop spans 11 amino acids. For the CDR3, the DNA is TGTGCCAGTAGCGGGAGGGAAGAGCAGTACTTC. It specifies CASSGREEQYF.

The V and J genes are TRBV19 and TRBJ2-7; maybe TRBD2 (6 bases). Trimming took 2 bases from V and 3 from J, leaving 14 bases between them. The CDR3 runs to 15 residues. Germline lookup yields CDR1 LNHDA and CDR2 SQIVND (reference sequence). CDR3 sequence reads: CASSIRQGLYYEQYF. The CDR3 DNA is TGTGCCAGTAGTATACGGCAGGGACTTTACTACGAGCAGTACTTC.

The rearrangement joins TRBV30 to TRBJ1-2; D call uncertain. This CDR3 comprises 14 residues. Germline V lookup: CDR1 GTSNPN, CDR2 SVGIG (reference sequence). V was clipped by 2 bases and J by 5 bases, with 15 bases between them. CDR3 sequence: CAWSRPEAFYGYTF. In DNA form, the CDR3 reads TGTGCCTGGAGTCGCCCGGAGGCGTTTTATGGCTACACCTTC.

About this clone itself: This same CDR3 is encoded by further DNA sequences in the sample. V and J are TRBV28 and TRBJ1-4; 7 bases agree with TRBD1. The J segment lost 5 bases and the V segment lost 4 bases, leaving 4 bases of the junction unmatched. The CDR3 length is 14 residues. CDR1 and CDR2 (germline): MDHEN, SYDVKM. The CDR3 DNA is TGTGCCAGCAGTTGGGACAGACTGAATGAAAAACTGTTTTTT. This codes for CASSWDRLNEKLFF.

This chain links TRBV5-8 with TRBJ1-2; D is possibly TRBD1 (5 bases). V lost 5 bases to trimming and J lost 0 bases, with 11 bases between them. The CDR3 is 14 amino acids. CDR1 SGHTS and CDR2 YDEGEE come from the germline V gene. CDR3 coding DNA: TGTGCCAGCAGACTCAGAGGGGCTAACTATGGCTACACCTTC. This codes for CASRLRGANYGYTF.

The gene calls are TRBV6-4 and TRBJ2-3; D is possibly TRBD1 (5 bases). This CDR3 has 16 amino acids. V was pared by 3 bases and J by 0 bases, with 13 bases between. In germline, CDR1 is MRHNA, CDR2 SNTAGT. The CDR3 bases are TGTGCCAGCAGTGAGTGGGGCTTCCGTAGCACAGATACGCAGTATTTT. Translation: CASSEWGFRSTDTQYF.